This TCR beta chain is from a study of T cell repertoires in ileal Crohn's disease. Study in general: The M6 sample came from neoterminal ileum during colonoscopy after surgery. Regarding the study as a whole: Endoscopic recurrence occurred in every patient whose clonality exceeded 26.8%.

Regarding time point: neoterminal ileum biopsy at postoperative endoscopy, about 6 months after surgery. Notes on this clone: Its target is unknown.

This CDR3 is 15 amino acids long. V was pared by 2 bases and J by 6 bases, with 13 bases between. The germline V gene has CDR1 MNHNY and CDR2 SVGAGI (reference sequence). Data came from immunoSEQ multiplex PCR; TCRdb stores just in-frame clones and leaves some out. The table has roughly 3,900 clones, around 71% seen once; the top ten hold around 8%. This clonotype was sampled from an adult with Crohn's disease. This chain joins TRBV6-6 and TRBJ2-2; tentative D call: TRBD2 (5 bases). The specimen was ileal tissue. The CDR3 here is CASSYIGLRAGELFF. The DNA for the CDR3 is TGTGCCAGCAGTTACATTGGACTCCGGGCCGGGGAGCTGTTTTTT.